The clone carrying this TCR beta chain was counted between two and nine times. Its antigen remains unknown. Germline values: CDR1 KGHDR, CDR2 SFDVKD. Trimming took 4 bases from V and 8 from J; bases not matched to a gene: 9. CDR3 length: 15 amino acids. The treatment: roughly nine-day PBMC culture with coronavirus spike peptide pools or control peptides (ViraFEST assay). This sample was included in a study of vaccination and CD4 T cells after COVID-19. With the Oncomine TCR Beta short-read assay, DNA from cultured CD4+ T cells was sequenced. TCRdb called the PCR reads again in MiXCR, with one record for every CDR3 protein. The repertoire holds approximately 20,000 distinct CDR3 sequences, with 40% to 50% as singletons.

V is TRBV24-1 and J is TRBJ1-2; 10 nucleotides align to TRBD1. The clonotype comes from a human donor who had recovered from COVID-19. The specimen sequenced was CD4+ T cells from blood, cultured in vitro. The CDR3 nucleotides are TGTGCCACCAGTGAGTACGGGACAGGGGTACAAGGCTACACCTTC. It translates to CATSEYGTGVQGYTF.